The entry below describes one TCR beta chain. Its antigen is as yet unknown. Trimming removed 4 bases from V and 9 bases from J, with 20 bases in between. Germline V lookup: CDR1 SGDLS, CDR2 YYNGEE. The CDR3 consists of 16 residues. The data were taken from a study of OX40 agonist ivuxolimab in advanced cancers. Findings of the study overall: No antigen was identified for the clonally expanded peripheral T cells.

Some clones are missing from TCRdb's copy, which holds only in-frame ones; the method was immunoSEQ multiplex PCR. The sample gives approximately 26,000 clones, 79% of which show up once; roughly a quarter is in the top ten. The sample consisted of CD4+ or CD8+ T cells sorted from blood, taken in a trial of the OX40 agonist ivuxolimab. The receptor was derived from an adult with an advanced solid tumor such as melanoma, head and neck, liver or kidney cancer. V and J are TRBV9 and TRBJ1-6; tentatively, D is TRBD1 (5 bases). CDR3 bases: TGTGCCAGCAGCTCAGTGGGGAAGTCTGGGGGTTCACCCCTCCACTTT. Translated, it gives CASSSVGKSGGSPLHF.